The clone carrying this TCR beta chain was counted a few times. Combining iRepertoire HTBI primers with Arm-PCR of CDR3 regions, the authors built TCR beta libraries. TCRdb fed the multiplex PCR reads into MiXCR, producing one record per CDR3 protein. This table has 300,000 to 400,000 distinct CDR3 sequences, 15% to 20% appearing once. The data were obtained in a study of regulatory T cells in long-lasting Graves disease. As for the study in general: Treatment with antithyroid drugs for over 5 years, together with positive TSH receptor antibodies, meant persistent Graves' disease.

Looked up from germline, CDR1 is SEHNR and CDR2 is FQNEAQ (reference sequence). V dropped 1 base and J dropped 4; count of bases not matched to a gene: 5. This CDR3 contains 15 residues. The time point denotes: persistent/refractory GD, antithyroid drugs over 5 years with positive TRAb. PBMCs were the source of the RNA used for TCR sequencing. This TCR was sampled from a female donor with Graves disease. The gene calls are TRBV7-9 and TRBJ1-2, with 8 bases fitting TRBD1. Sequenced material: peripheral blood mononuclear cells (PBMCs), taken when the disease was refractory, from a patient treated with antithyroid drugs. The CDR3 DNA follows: TGTGCCAGCAGCTTAGGGCCAGGGGGCGCCTATGGCTACACCTTC. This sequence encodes CASSLGPGGAYGYTF.